These 17 T cell receptor beta chains were sequenced from one sample in a study of cytomegalovirus exposure and HLA in healthy donors (dated by TCRdb to between 2016 and 2019). Receptor libraries were prepared by the immunoSEQ multiplex PCR assay. For the multiplex PCR, a mixture combining 60 forward primers for TCR Vbeta segments and 13 reverse primers for TCR Jbeta segments was used. Entries here come from immuneACCESS through TCRdb and include only in-frame sequences with V and J called. Some clones fail to appear in such tables; in the studies checked, an unresolved V gene covers under half of the shortfall, and the cause of the remainder is unknown. The sample has some 180,000 clones on record, about 9% of them singletons. Approximately 1.3% of the sample lies in the top ten. Sequenced: PBMCs. All receptors derive from a woman aged 25 to 45 in good health and CMV-seropositive.

A few counts support this clone. V gene TRBV9 combines with J gene TRBJ2-1, with TRBD1 identical over 8 bases. The V segment lost 3 bases and the J segment 3 bases; nucleotides outside the gene matches: 20. Germline assignment: CDR1 SGDLS and CDR2 YYNGEE. The CDR3 has 20 amino acids. The chain's CDR3 is CASSGLPGQERRGYYNEQFF. The CDR3 coding sequence is TGTGCCAGCAGCGGCCTACCGGGACAGGAAAGACGCGGTTACTACAATGAGCAGTTCTTC.

The rearrangement joins TRBV20-1 to TRBJ1-2, with D perhaps TRBD1 (5 bases). Trimming took 1 base from V and 10 from J, leaving 10 bases between them. Germline V gene data show CDR1 as DFQATT and CDR2 as SNEGSKA (reference sequence). The length of the CDR3 is 11 residues. CDR3 residues: CSARGAGSYTF. DNA of the CDR3: TGCAGTGCTAGAGGCGCAGGGTCCTACACCTTC.

The chain recombines TRBV14 with TRBJ1-1, with D maybe TRBD1 (6 bases). The V end lost 4 bases, the J end lost 4 bases, and 19 bases lay between the germline ends. The CDR3 is 16 residues long. CDR1 SGHDN and CDR2 FVKESK come from the germline V gene. CDR3 coding DNA: TGTGCCAGCAGCCTAGCAGCGGGGGCGATTCGCACTGAAGCTTTCTTT. Its translation: CASSLAAGAIRTEAFF. The full variable domain, with the rest looked up from reference TRBV14 and TRBJ1-1, is EAGVTQFPSHSVIEKGQTVTLRCDPISGHDNLYWYRRVMGKEIKFLLHFVKESKQDESGMPNNRFLAERTGGTYSTLKVQPAELEDSGVYFCASSLAAGAIRTEAFFGQGTRLTVV.

The genes are TRBV2 and TRBJ2-2; D is ambiguous. The CDR3 loop spans 14 amino acids. The germline V gene has CDR1 SNHLY and CDR2 FYNNEI. Trimming removed 3 bases from V and 4 bases from J, with 9 bases in between. CDR3: CASSDRSSTGELFF. The CDR3 nucleotides read TGTGCCAGCAGTGACCGGAGCAGCACCGGGGAGCTGTTTTTT.

This clone was detected only a few times. The V and J genes are TRBV4-1 and TRBJ2-7, with 8 positions matching TRBD2. The J segment lost 5 bases and the V segment lost 0 bases, leaving 6 bases of the junction unmatched. CDR3 size: 15 residues. CDR1 MGHRA and CDR2 YSYEKL come from the germline V gene. In DNA, the CDR3 is TGCGCCAGCAGCCAAGAGGGTAGCGGGAAAGACGAGCAGTACTTC. It encodes CASSQEGSGKDEQYF.

The chain uses TRBV19 and TRBJ2-7; 7 bases map to TRBD1. The V gene's germline CDR1 is LNHDA and CDR2 SQIVND (reference sequence). V lost 10 bases and J lost 12; bases outside the gene matches: 12. CDR3 size: 11 residues. CDR3 region: CATKERDSLYF. The CDR3 DNA reads as TGTGCCACGAAGGAACGGGACAGCTTGTACTTC.

The rearrangement links TRBV30 to TRBJ2-7; 8 bases match TRBD1. The V gene end was trimmed by 7 bases and the J gene end by 2 bases; junction bases not matched to a gene: 1. Looked up from germline, CDR1 is GTSNPN and CDR2 is SVGIG (reference sequence). This CDR3 region has 11 residues. The CDR3 loop reads CASDRAYEQYF. The CDR3 nucleotides are TGTGCCTCGGACAGGGCCTACGAGCAGTACTTC.

The rearrangement uses TRBV7-7 and TRBJ2-3, with 11 bases that match TRBD2. CDR3 length: 16 amino acids. CDR1 is SSHAT and CDR2 is FNYEAQ in the germline V gene (reference sequence). Trimming at V came to 1 base and at J to 0 bases, leaving 0 bases not matched to a gene. In DNA, the CDR3 is TGTGCCAGCAGCTTAGGGACTAGCGGGAGCACAGATACGCAGTATTTT. Translating it yields CASSLGTSGSTDTQYF. Variable domain in full (rest from reference TRBV7-7 and TRBJ2-3): GAGVSQSPRYKVTKRGQDVTLRCDPISSHATLYWYQQALGQGPEFLTYFNYEAQPDKSGLPSDRFSAERPEGSISTLTIQRTEQRDSAMYRCASSLGTSGSTDTQYFGPGTRLTVL.

Only a few counts were recorded for this clone. The rearrangement joins TRBV10-3 to TRBJ1-5; 12 bases are a match to TRBD1. The J segment lost 4 bases and the V segment lost 8 bases, leaving 6 bases of the junction unmatched. Germline CDR1 and CDR2: ENHRY and SYGVKD. The CDR3 totals 15 residues. The CDR3 coding sequence is TGTGCCATCGGCGGGACAGGGGGCGCGAATCAGCCCCAGCATTTT. Amino acids: CAIGGTGGANQPQHF.

The CDR3 region has the DNA TGTGCCAGCATCCTTGATGAATCGGACACTGAAGCTTTCTTT. It translates to CASILDESDTEAFF. V is TRBV2 and J is TRBJ1-1; D is unresolved. Looked up from germline, CDR1 is SNHLY and CDR2 is FYNNEI. V was pared by 7 bases and J by 3 bases, with 15 bases between. CDR3 size: 14 residues.

The chain has TRBV4-2 and TRBJ2-7, with D maybe TRBD2 (6 bases). This CDR3 comprises 15 residues. CDR1 is LGHNA, CDR2 YNFKEQ, per germline. V was shortened by 4 bases and J by 2 bases, with 15 bases between the two germline ends. In DNA form, the CDR3 reads TGTGCCAGCAGCCCCCCAGGGCGGGGTGCCTACGAGCAGTACTTC. It is translated as CASSPPGRGAYEQYF.

This chain links TRBV6-5 with TRBJ2-1; perhaps TRBD1 as D (5 bases). Germline V gives CDR1 MNHEY, CDR2 SVGAGI. The CDR3 has 15 amino acids. Trimming stripped 6 bases from V and 0 bases from J, with 12 bases between. The CDR3 nucleotides are TGTGCCAGCAGGACTTCGACAGTCTCCTACAATGAGCAGTTCTTC. Translating gives CASRTSTVSYNEQFF.

The J gene is TRBJ1-1, the V gene TRBV5-4; the D is unclear. CDR1 and CDR2 from the germline V gene are SGHNT and YYREEE (reference sequence). The CDR3 totals 14 residues. The V end was cut by 6 bases, the J end by 3 bases, with 15 bases between. CDR3 in amino acids: CASTTPGADTEAFF. CDR3 bases: TGTGCCAGCACCACCCCGGGAGCGGACACTGAAGCTTTCTTT.

The chain is built from TRBV9 and TRBJ2-3; 9 bases match TRBD2. V was pared by 2 bases and J by 1 base, with 8 bases of the junction left unmatched. CDR1 is SGDLS, CDR2 YYNGEE, per germline. The CDR3 is 17 amino acids. In nucleotides, the CDR3 is TGTGCCAGCAGCGTCCTAGCGGGAAAAATGGGCACAGATACGCAGTATTTT. This translates into CASSVLAGKMGTDTQYF.

V gene TRBV20-1 combines with J gene TRBJ2-7; D gene uncertain. With 0 bases removed from V and 5 bases from J, the gap between germline ends came to 5 bases. CDR1 and CDR2 from the germline V gene are DFQATT and SNEGSKA (reference sequence). CDR3 length equals 11 residues. The CDR3 coding sequence is TGCAGTGCTAGAGAGGAGAACGAGCAGTACTTC. This encodes CSAREENEQYF.

V is TRBV29-1 and J is TRBJ2-3; D may be TRBD2 (6 bases). The CDR3 extends over 12 amino acids. Germline assignment: CDR1 SQVTM and CDR2 ANQGSEA. V was shortened by 3 bases and J by 4 bases, with 8 bases between the two germline ends. The chain's CDR3 is CSVETGADTQYF. The CDR3 DNA sequence: TGCAGCGTTGAGACGGGGGCAGATACGCAGTATTTT.

In this sample, this clone turned up a few times. V gene TRBV12-5 combines with J gene TRBJ2-2; 8 bases match TRBD2. The CDR3 covers 16 residues. Looked up from germline, CDR1 is LGHNT and CDR2 is FRNRAP. V was clipped by 7 bases and J by 4 bases; unmatched bases: 11. CDR3 protein: CASVHRGGRGTGELFF. The CDR3 DNA reads TGTGCTAGTGTTCACCGGGGGGGGAGGGGCACCGGGGAGCTGTTTTTT.